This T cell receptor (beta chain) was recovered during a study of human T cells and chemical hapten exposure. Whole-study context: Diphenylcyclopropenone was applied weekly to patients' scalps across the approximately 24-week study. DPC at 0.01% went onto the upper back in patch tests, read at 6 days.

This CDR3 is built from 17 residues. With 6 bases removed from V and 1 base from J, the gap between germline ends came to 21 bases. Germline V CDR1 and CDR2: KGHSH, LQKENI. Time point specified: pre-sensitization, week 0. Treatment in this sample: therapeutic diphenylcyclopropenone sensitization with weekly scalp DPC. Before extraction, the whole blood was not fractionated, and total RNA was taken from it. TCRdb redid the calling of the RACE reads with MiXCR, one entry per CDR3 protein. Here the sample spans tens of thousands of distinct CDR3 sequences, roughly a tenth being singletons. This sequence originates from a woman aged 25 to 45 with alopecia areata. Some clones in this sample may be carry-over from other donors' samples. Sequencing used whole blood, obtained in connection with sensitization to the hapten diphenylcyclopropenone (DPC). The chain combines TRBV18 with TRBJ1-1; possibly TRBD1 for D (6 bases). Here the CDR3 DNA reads TGTGCCAGCTCCTCAACTTTACAGGGAATGAGGAACACTGAAGCTTTCTTT. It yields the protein CASSSTLQGMRNTEAFF.